The 27 T cell receptor beta chains below were found in one sample sequenced in a study of cytomegalovirus exposure and HLA in healthy donors. TCRdb's copy holds only in-frame clones and misses some; the assay was immunoSEQ multiplex PCR. The profile shows tens of thousands of clones, about nine tenths of them singletons. Source material: PBMCs. These receptors originate from a young man in good health and CMV-seronegative.

The chain uses TRBV7-2 and TRBJ2-5, with 14 bases identical to TRBD2. Germline CDR1 and CDR2: SGHTA and FQGNSA. The trim removed 5 bases at V and 2 bases at J, leaving 7 bases unmatched. The CDR3 spans 17 residues. DNA of the CDR3: TGTGCCAGCAGCCCGGGGACTAGCGGGAGTAGGCAAGAGACCCAGTACTTC. Amino acids: CASSPGTSGSRQETQYF. Using reference TRBV7-2 and TRBJ2-5 for the parts outside the CDR3, the full variable domain is GAGVSQSPSNKVTEKGKDVELRCDPISGHTALYWYRQSLGQGLEFLIYFQGNSAPDKSGLPSDRFSAERTGGSVSTLTIQRTQQEDSAVYLCASSPGTSGSRQETQYFGPGTRLLVL.

The chain employs TRBV28 and TRBJ1-2; 8 bases match TRBD1. Germline trimming cut 4 bases from V and 4 bases from J; bases unmatched to any gene: 5. Germline V gives CDR1 MDHEN, CDR2 SYDVKM. CDR3 length: 14 residues. This CDR3 reads CASSYRGTAYGYTF. As DNA, the CDR3 is TGTGCCAGCAGTTACAGGGGGACGGCCTATGGCTACACCTTC.

This clone has just a few counts. CDR3: CASSKNGRGRVGTLYEQYF. The CDR3, as DNA: TGTGCCAGCAGCAAAAACGGCAGGGGGCGCGTAGGAACTCTCTACGAGCAGTACTTC. The chain couples TRBV21-1 to TRBJ2-7; TRBD1, the D gene given by the table, was not confirmed from the DNA. TRBV21-1 is marked as a pseudogene. This CDR3 comprises 19 residues.

The CDR3 loop reads CASSLDFRRGTQEGYGYTF. The DNA of the CDR3 is TGTGCCAGCAGCTTAGATTTCAGGCGGGGAACGCAGGAAGGCTATGGCTACACCTTC. The V call is TRBV7-2, the J call TRBJ1-2; D is unclear. Per germline, CDR1 SGHTA and CDR2 FQGNSA. V gave up 1 base and J gave up 4 bases, with 25 bases separating them. This CDR3 has 19 residues.

The chain couples TRBV10-3 to TRBJ1-2, with D maybe TRBD1 (6 bases). The CDR3 spans 14 residues. The germline V gene encodes CDR1 ENHRY and CDR2 SYGVKD. Trimming shortened V by 7 bases and J by 10 bases, and 22 bases separated the two germline ends. The DNA of the CDR3 is TGTGCCATCAAAGAGGATAGGGGGACAATGGCCTACACCTTC. This codes for CAIKEDRGTMAYTF.

The rearrangement joins TRBV12-5 to TRBJ2-6; D not resolved. Germline lookup yields CDR1 LGHNT and CDR2 FRNRAP. V shed 6 bases and J shed 4 bases, with 10 bases lying between them. This CDR3 region has 14 residues. This CDR3 is CASGPQTGANVLTF. The CDR3 DNA is TGTGCTAGTGGCCCTCAGACAGGGGCCAACGTCCTGACTTTC.

This clone was detected only once. The chain employs TRBV25-1 and TRBJ1-1, with TRBD1 as a possible D gene (6 bases). The CDR3 has 14 residues. CDR1 and CDR2 from the germline V gene are MGHDK and SYGVNS. The V end lost 7 bases, the J end lost 4 bases, and 16 bases lay between the germline ends. The CDR3 DNA follows: TGTGCCAGCAATAGGGGGGGCGCGGGCACTGAAGCTTTCTTT. Translating gives CASNRGGAGTEAFF.

The chain recombines TRBV11-2 with TRBJ1-5, with a possible D match to TRBD1 (6 bases). Trimming cost V 0 bases and J 0 bases, with 12 bases left between them. The CDR3 loop spans 17 amino acids. The germline CDR1 and CDR2 sequences are SGHAT and FQNNGV. CDR3: CASSLDRGVGSNQPQHF. DNA for the CDR3: TGTGCCAGCAGCTTAGACAGGGGAGTTGGTAGCAATCAGCCCCAGCATTTT. The variable domain in full, completed from reference TRBV11-2 and TRBJ1-5, reads EAGVAQSPRYKIIEKRQSVAFWCNPISGHATLYWYQQILGQGPKLLIQFQNNGVVDDSQLPKDRFSAERLKGVDSTLKIQPAKLEDSAVYLCASSLDRGVGSNQPQHFGDGTRLSIL.

The chain has TRBV7-2 and TRBJ2-7; possible D gene TRBD2, 6 bases. CDR1 and CDR2 (germline): SGHTA, FQGNSA. This CDR3 is 13 amino acids long. V was cut by 7 bases and J by 1 base, with 11 bases left in between. CDR3 coding DNA: TGTGCCAGCAAGTCCGGGACTTCCTACGAGCAGTACTTC. It is translated as CASKSGTSYEQYF. Full variable domain (remainder filled in from reference TRBV7-2 and TRBJ2-7): GAGVSQSPSNKVTEKGKDVELRCDPISGHTALYWYRQSLGQGLEFLIYFQGNSAPDKSGLPSDRFSAERTGGSVSTLTIQRTQQEDSAVYLCASKSGTSYEQYFGPGTRLTVT.

J is TRBJ2-7 and V is TRBV19; the match to TRBD2 covers 9 bases. CDR1 is LNHDA and CDR2 is SQIVND in the germline V gene (reference sequence). CDR3 size: 17 residues. Trimming removed 5 bases from V and 5 bases from J; junction bases left unmatched: 16. The CDR3 sequence is CASSAEPPSGVGNEQYF. In DNA form, the CDR3 reads TGTGCCAGTAGTGCCGAACCACCTAGCGGGGTAGGGAACGAGCAGTACTTC.

The chain carries TRBV9 and TRBJ2-7; D is perhaps TRBD1 (6 bases). CDR3 size: 15 residues. The V end lost 0 bases, the J end lost 4 bases, and 14 bases lay between the germline ends. Per germline, CDR1 SGDLS and CDR2 YYNGEE. CDR3 bases: TGTGCCAGCAGCGTAGAGGTCAGGGGTCTTTACGAGCAGTACTTC. The encoded protein is CASSVEVRGLYEQYF.

The chain combines TRBV7-3 with TRBJ1-5; TRBD1 is a possible D gene (5 bases). Trimming removed 2 bases from V and 9 bases from J, with 14 bases in between. CDR3 size: 14 residues. Germline V gene lookup returns CDR1 SGHTA and CDR2 FQGTGA. CDR3 loop: CASSLDGGIGPQHF. The CDR3 nucleotides are TGTGCCAGCAGCTTAGATGGGGGGATTGGGCCCCAGCATTTT.

The rearrangement links TRBV29-1 to TRBJ1-2; D perhaps matches TRBD1 (6 bases). Germline loops: CDR1 SQVTM, CDR2 ANQGSEA. The V and J ends lost 7 bases and 7 bases respectively, with 16 bases between them. The CDR3 has 12 amino acids. CDR3 region: CSAGGQGFGYTF. The CDR3, as DNA: TGCAGCGCTGGGGGCCAGGGCTTTGGCTACACCTTC.

This chain uses TRBV28 with TRBJ2-1; D unclear. Germline loops: CDR1 MDHEN, CDR2 SYDVKM. Trimming took 5 bases from V and 0 from J, leaving 11 bases between them. The CDR3 is made up of 15 amino acids. Here the CDR3 reads CASSRRIDSYNEQFF. The CDR3 bases are TGTGCCAGCAGTCGTCGTATAGACTCCTACAATGAGCAGTTCTTC.

The chain has TRBV4-3 and TRBJ1-1; D is unclear. This CDR3 is 14 amino acids long. V was pared by 2 bases and J by 8 bases, with 15 bases between. Looked up from germline, CDR1 is LGHNA and CDR2 is YSLEER. In DNA form, the CDR3 reads TGCGCCAGCAGCCAAAGGCGCGGGTCGGGAGAAGCTTTCTTT. This translates into CASSQRRGSGEAFF.

V is TRBV6-1 and J is TRBJ1-4; no firm D call. V lost 2 bases and J 7 bases, leaving 11 bases between the germline ends. The length of the CDR3 is 14 residues. Germline CDR1 is MNHNS and CDR2 is SASEGT. CDR3 DNA: TGTGCCAGCAGTGAACTGGGAGTCTCTGAAAAACTGTTTTTT. As protein: CASSELGVSEKLFF.

The chain uses TRBV7-2 and TRBJ2-7, with TRBD2 identical over 9 bases. Germline V gene sequence: CDR1 SGHTA, CDR2 FQGNSA. The junction had 11 bases not matched to a gene; V was cut back by 1 base and J by 7 bases. The CDR3 spans 16 residues. CDR3 protein: CASSLVSVAGVGEQYF. The CDR3 DNA follows: TGTGCCAGCAGCTTAGTTTCGGTAGCGGGAGTTGGGGAGCAGTACTTC.

V gene TRBV4-3 combines with J gene TRBJ2-1, with D tentatively TRBD2 (6 bases). Trimming removed 0 bases at V and 5 bases at J, with 11 bases between. The CDR3 consists of 15 residues. Germline CDR1 reads LGHNA; CDR2 reads YSLEER. Here the CDR3 reads CASSQDLSGNNEQFF. The DNA for the CDR3 is TGCGCCAGCAGCCAAGATCTTAGCGGAAACAATGAGCAGTTCTTC.

The rearrangement joins TRBV28 to TRBJ1-2; possibly TRBD1 for D (5 bases). Germline V gives CDR1 MDHEN, CDR2 SYDVKM. V was cut by 4 bases and J by 8 bases, with 14 bases left in between. The CDR3 spans 13 residues. The CDR3 bases are TGTGCCAGCAGTTCCCCCTCCCAGGGAGGCTACACCTTC. Encoded protein: CASSSPSQGGYTF.

In nucleotides, the CDR3 is TGTGCCAGCAGTGGGCAGGGGGGTCCTCAGCCCCAGCATTTT. It translates to CASSGQGGPQPQHF. The chain joins TRBV2 to TRBJ1-5, with 7 bases lining up with TRBD1. This CDR3 comprises 14 residues. Germline V gene sequence: CDR1 SNHLY, CDR2 FYNNEI. V shed 4 bases, J shed 6 bases, and the junction held 6 bases outside the gene matches.

J is TRBJ2-7 and V is TRBV5-1, with a possible D match to TRBD2 (6 bases). The CDR3 sequence is 15 residues long. Trimming removed 5 bases at V and 3 bases at J, with 18 bases between. CDR1 is SGHRS and CDR2 is YFSETQ in the germline V gene. The CDR3 here is CASSSLRGPSYEQYF. The DNA for the CDR3 is TGCGCCAGCAGTTCTTTGCGGGGCCCTAGCTACGAGCAGTACTTC.

This clone was counted once. The chain combines TRBV11-2 with TRBJ1-5; 8 positions match TRBD1. Trimming took 4 bases from V and 2 from J; bases not matched to a gene: 7. Germline V gives CDR1 SGHAT, CDR2 FQNNGV. The CDR3 covers 16 residues. CDR3 residues: CASSSGQAGRNQPQHF. The CDR3 DNA is TGTGCCAGCAGCTCGGGACAGGCCGGGCGCAATCAGCCCCAGCATTTT.

CDR3 DNA: TGTGCCAGCAGCTTAGTGCATCCGGGAGGGCCCACAGATACGCAGTATTTT. This gives the protein CASSLVHPGGPTDTQYF. V gene TRBV7-9 combines with J gene TRBJ2-3, with TRBD2 matching over 8 bases. The J segment lost 2 bases and the V segment lost 1 base, leaving 8 bases of the junction unmatched. The CDR3 extends over 17 amino acids. The V gene's germline CDR1 is SEHNR and CDR2 FQNEAQ (reference sequence).

The chain has TRBV2 and TRBJ1-1; 8 bases align to TRBD1. The V gene's germline CDR1 is SNHLY and CDR2 FYNNEI. The V gene end was trimmed by 3 bases and the J gene end by 6 bases; junction bases not matched to a gene: 9. The CDR3 spans 15 residues. Here the CDR3 DNA reads TGTGCCAGCAGTGATGACAGGGGATTAGTCGCTGAAGCTTTCTTT. Encoded protein: CASSDDRGLVAEAFF.

V and J are TRBV7-6 and TRBJ2-1; 11 nucleotides align to TRBD1. In germline, CDR1 is SGHVS, CDR2 FNYEAQ. This CDR3 is built from 15 residues. V dropped 3 bases and J dropped 7; count of bases not matched to a gene: 5. CDR3 in DNA: TGTGCCAGCAGCTTCAAGGGACAGGGGGTGAATGAGCAGTTCTTC. Protein sequence: CASSFKGQGVNEQFF.

The rearrangement links TRBV5-1 to TRBJ2-1; 8 bases are shared with TRBD2. Germline V gives CDR1 SGHRS, CDR2 YFSETQ. V shed 1 base and J 9 bases; nucleotides not matched to a gene: 9. The CDR3 totals 15 residues. The CDR3: CASSLSSGSLGEQFF. CDR3 DNA sequence: TGCGCCAGCAGCTTGTCCAGCGGGAGTCTTGGTGAGCAGTTCTTC.

The chain has TRBV9 and TRBJ2-5; TRBD1 aligns across 8 bases. The CDR3 sequence is 15 residues long. V dropped 8 bases and J dropped 0; count of bases not matched to a gene: 9. Germline V gene lookup returns CDR1 SGDLS and CDR2 YYNGEE. The CDR3 region is CASDKGRGHQETQYF. CDR3 coding DNA: TGTGCCAGTGACAAGGGCAGGGGGCACCAAGAGACCCAGTACTTC.